This T cell receptor (beta chain) was sequenced in a study of graft-versus-host responses after intestinal transplantation. Study details: Isolated intestinal, liver-intestinal, or multivisceral transplants were what recipients had. The study, taken as a whole, reports: GvH clones surfaced in recipient marrow, some emerging earlier in ileum or blood.

The protocol was immunoSEQ multiplex PCR, while the TCRdb copy is restricted to in-frame clones and leaves out a portion. The sample has over 20,000 clones; approximately 92% are singletons. This clone turned up a few times. What it recognizes is unknown. From germline, CDR1 is SGHDN and CDR2 FVKESK. V shed 1 base and J shed 8 bases, with 11 bases lying between them. CDR3 length: 13 amino acids. The receptor comes from a human patient who received an intestinal transplant, so some T cells may come from the graft donor. V gene TRBV14 combines with J gene TRBJ1-1; D perhaps matches TRBD1 (5 bases). The sequencing used PBMCs, collected about 63 days after intestinal transplantation. DNA of the CDR3: TGTGCCAGCAGCCAAGTTGAGGGGCCCGAAGCTTTCTTT. Translating gives CASSQVEGPEAFF.